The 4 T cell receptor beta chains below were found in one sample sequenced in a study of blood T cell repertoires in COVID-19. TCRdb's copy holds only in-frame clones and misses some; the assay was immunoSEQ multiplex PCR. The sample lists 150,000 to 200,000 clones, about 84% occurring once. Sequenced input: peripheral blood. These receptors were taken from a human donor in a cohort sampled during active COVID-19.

The CDR3 spells CASSYSGGGAADTQYF. CDR3 coding DNA: TGTGCCAGCAGTTACTCGGGCGGGGGGGCAGCAGATACGCAGTATTTT. V is TRBV6-5 and J is TRBJ2-3, with 9 bases matching TRBD2. The CDR3 has 16 residues. Germline CDR1 and CDR2: MNHEY and SVGAGI. V lost 0 bases, J lost 4 bases, and 5 bases stayed unmatched.

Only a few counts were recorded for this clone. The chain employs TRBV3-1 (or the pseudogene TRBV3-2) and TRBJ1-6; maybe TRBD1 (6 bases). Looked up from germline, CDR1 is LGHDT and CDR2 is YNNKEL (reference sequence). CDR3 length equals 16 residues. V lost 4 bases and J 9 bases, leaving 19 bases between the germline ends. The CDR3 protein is CASSPAVGGLSSPLHF. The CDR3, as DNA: TGTGCCAGCAGCCCCGCGGTCGGGGGGCTAAGTTCACCCCTCCACTTT.

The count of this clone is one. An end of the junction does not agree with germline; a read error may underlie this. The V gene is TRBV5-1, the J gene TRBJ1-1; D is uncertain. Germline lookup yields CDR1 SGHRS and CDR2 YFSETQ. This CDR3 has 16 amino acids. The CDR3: CASSLGPNSLNTEAFF. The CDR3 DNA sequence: TGCGCCAGCAGTTTGGGCCCGAACAGTCTGAACACTGAAGCTTTCTTT.

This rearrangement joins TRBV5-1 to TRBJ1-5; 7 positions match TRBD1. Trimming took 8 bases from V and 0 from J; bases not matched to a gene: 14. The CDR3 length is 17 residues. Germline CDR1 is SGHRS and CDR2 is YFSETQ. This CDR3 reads CARMTDRDSYSNQPQHF. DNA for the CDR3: TGCGCCAGAATGACCGACCGGGACAGTTATAGCAATCAGCCCCAGCATTTT.